Shown below are 25 T cell receptor beta chains from a single sample sequenced in a study of response to subunit inactivated influenza vaccine. TCRdb re-analysed the RT-PCR reads in MiXCR, keeping a single row per CDR3 protein. The profile shows hundreds of thousands of distinct CDR3 sequences, about 8% of them singletons. Sample: PBMCs from blood, taken less than 30 months after vaccination. These TCRs come from a man aged 50 to 75 who received an inactivated influenza vaccine.

This clonotype was seen more than once but under ten times. This sequence joins TRBV4-3 and TRBJ2-1, with a possible D match to TRBD1 (7 bases). From germline, CDR1 is LGHNA and CDR2 YSLEER. There are 14 residues in the CDR3. The V and J ends lost 4 bases and 8 bases respectively, with 15 bases between them. The CDR3 DNA sequence: TGCGCCAGCAGCCGTGGGCAGGGGGGCGATGAGCAGTTCTTC. Translating it yields CASSRGQGGDEQFF.

The table lists this clonotype with many counts. The chain uses TRBV4-1 and TRBJ2-5; a possible D gene is TRBD1 (6 bases). V shed 2 bases and J shed 1 base, with 14 bases lying between them. CDR3 length: 16 amino acids. In germline, CDR1 is MGHRA, CDR2 YSYEKL. Here the CDR3 reads CASSQNRQVRQETQYF. CDR3 in DNA: TGCGCCAGCAGCCAAAATAGACAGGTCCGCCAAGAGACCCAGTACTTC.

This clonotype was detected ten times or more. The V call is TRBV5-6, the J call TRBJ2-7, with 8 bases lining up with TRBD2. The ends lost 1 base at V and 0 bases at J; junction bases unmatched: 9. CDR3 length: 17 residues. CDR1 and CDR2 from the germline V gene are SGHDT and YYEEEE. The CDR3 coding sequence is TGTGCCAGCAGCTTGTTCTCCCAACTAGCGGCCTCCTACGAGCAGTACTTC. Encoded protein: CASSLFSQLAASYEQYF.

There are many counts of this clonotype. This chain uses TRBV2 with TRBJ2-1, with 7 positions matching TRBD2. The CDR3 runs 17 residues. V shed 3 bases, J shed 0 bases, and the junction held 8 bases outside the gene matches. Germline values: CDR1 SNHLY, CDR2 FYNNEI. CDR3 in amino acids: CASSEVLGGSSYNEQFF. The CDR3 DNA reads as TGTGCCAGCAGTGAGGTTCTGGGCGGGAGCTCCTACAATGAGCAGTTCTTC.

This clonotype was picked up many times. The chain uses TRBV5-1 and TRBJ2-2; TRBD2 aligns across 13 bases. The V segment lost 3 bases and the J segment 3 bases; nucleotides outside the gene matches: 8. The CDR3 is 18 residues long. CDR1 and CDR2 (germline): SGHRS, YFSETQ. CDR3 nucleotides: TGCGCCAGCAGCTCGACCGGACTAGCGGGGGCTTACACCGGGGAGCTGTTTTTT. Its protein product is CASSSTGLAGAYTGELFF.

This clonotype was detected a few times. This chain links TRBV12-3 or TRBV12-4 with TRBJ1-6; D is unclear. This CDR3 comprises 13 residues. Trimming took off 5 bases at V and 7 bases at J, with 9 bases between the two ends. CDR3 sequence reads: CASSKTANSPLHF. CDR3 DNA sequence: TGTGCCAGCAGTAAAACGGCCAATTCACCCCTCCACTTT.

CDR3 amino acids: CASSPSTGEQYF. The CDR3, as DNA: TGTGCCAGCAGCCCATCGACTGGCGAGCAGTACTTC. The V call is TRBV6-5, the J call TRBJ2-7; D is unresolved. CDR1 and CDR2 (germline): MNHEY, SVGAGI. The V end lost 6 bases, the J end lost 6 bases, and 12 bases lay between the germline ends. There are 12 residues in the CDR3.

This clonotype occurred a few times. The chain couples TRBV24-1 to TRBJ2-2; a possible D gene is TRBD1 (5 bases). The CDR3 totals 14 residues. Germline CDR1 KGHDR, CDR2 SFDVKD. The V end lost 8 bases, the J end lost 0 bases, and 9 bases lay between the germline ends. The CDR3 protein is CATKGWANTGELFF. In DNA form, the CDR3 reads TGTGCCACCAAGGGGTGGGCGAACACCGGGGAGCTGTTTTTT.

This chain joins TRBV3-1 and TRBJ2-2; no clear D. The CDR3 has 14 amino acids. Trimming shortened V by 1 base and J by 0 bases, and 3 bases separated the two germline ends. CDR1 and CDR2 (germline): LGHDT, YNNKEL (reference sequence). This CDR3 is CASSQAPNTGELFF. The CDR3 DNA reads as TGTGCCAGCAGCCAAGCTCCGAACACCGGGGAGCTGTTTTTT. The whole variable domain, filled in from reference TRBV3-1 and TRBJ2-2, reads DTAVSQTPKYLVTQMGNDKSIKCEQNLGHDTMYWYKQDSKKFLKIMFSYNNKELIINETVPNRFSPKSPDKAHLNLHINSLELGDSAVYFCASSQAPNTGELFFGEGSRLTVL.

The table lists this clonotype with a few counts. The genes are TRBV20-1 and TRBJ1-6; no firm D call. The V end was cut by 2 bases, the J end by 6 bases, with 11 bases between. Per germline, CDR1 DFQATT and CDR2 SNEGSKA (reference sequence). The length of the CDR3 is 14 residues. CDR3 region: CSARQGPSNSPLHF. The CDR3 coding sequence is TGCAGTGCTAGACAAGGGCCCTCTAATTCACCCCTCCACTTT.

The rearrangement uses TRBV9 and TRBJ2-7; D is possibly TRBD1 or TRBD2 (6 bases each). The CDR3 is made up of 12 amino acids. CDR1 SGDLS and CDR2 YYNGEE come from the germline V gene. Between the trimmed V and J ends, which lost 4 bases and 6 bases, there was a span of 11 bases. CDR3 residues: CASSKGGIEQYF. DNA for the CDR3: TGTGCCAGCAGCAAGGGGGGAATCGAGCAGTACTTC.

This clonotype was seen ten or more times. The chain joins TRBV7-2 to TRBJ1-1; weak D call: TRBD1 (5 bases). The CDR3 is 15 amino acids. Germline V CDR1 and CDR2: SGHTA, FQGNSA. Trimming took off 1 base at V and 5 bases at J, with 14 bases between the two ends. CDR3 nucleotides: TGTGCCAGCAGCTTAGAGGGTGGGGGTGTTACTGAAGCTTTCTTT. It translates to CASSLEGGGVTEAFF.

This clonotype was counted ten times or more. J is TRBJ2-1 and V is TRBV4-3; D is unclear. This CDR3 is built from 17 residues. CDR1 is LGHNA and CDR2 is YSLEER in the germline V gene. With 0 bases removed from V and 0 bases from J, the gap between germline ends came to 12 bases. DNA for the CDR3: TGCGCCAGCAGCCAAGATTACAGCATCTACTCCTACAATGAGCAGTTCTTC. Its translation is CASSQDYSIYSYNEQFF.

The chain combines TRBV6-6 with TRBJ2-7, with D unresolved. CDR1 is MNHNY and CDR2 is SVGAGI in the germline V gene (reference sequence). This CDR3 has 13 amino acids. V lost 0 bases, J lost 4 bases, and 7 bases lay in between. CDR3 loop: CASSYSYKYEQYF. CDR3 sequence (DNA): TGTGCCAGCAGTTACTCCTACAAGTACGAGCAGTACTTC.

V gene TRBV5-4 combines with J gene TRBJ2-3; unclear D gene. The germline V gene encodes CDR1 SGHNT and CDR2 YYREEE (reference sequence). The CDR3 loop spans 13 amino acids. Trimming shortened V by 2 bases and J by 4 bases, and 8 bases separated the two germline ends. This chain's CDR3 is CASSFEAADTQYF. CDR3 bases: TGTGCCAGCAGCTTTGAGGCTGCAGATACGCAGTATTTT.

The chain has TRBV2 and TRBJ2-3; perhaps D is TRBD1 or TRBD2 (5 bases each). This CDR3 has 14 residues. The germline V gene has CDR1 SNHLY and CDR2 FYNNEI. The V gene lost 6 bases and the J gene lost 7 bases, with 17 bases spanning the gap. The DNA of the CDR3 is TGTGCCAGCAGGAAAGTGGCAGGGACGCATACGCAGTATTTT. Amino acids: CASRKVAGTHTQYF.

The chain combines TRBV10-2 with TRBJ2-3, with D perhaps given as TRBD1 or TRBD2 (6 bases each). The V end lost 3 bases, the J end lost 1 base, and 11 bases lay between the germline ends. Looked up from germline, CDR1 is WSHSY and CDR2 is SAAADI. The CDR3 consists of 15 residues. The CDR3 loop reads CASSEAGGRTDTQYF. In nucleotides, the CDR3 is TGCGCCAGCAGTGAAGCCGGGGGCCGCACAGATACGCAGTATTTT.

The genes are TRBV12-3 or TRBV12-4 and TRBJ2-1; possible D gene TRBD2, 5 bases. V was cut by 8 bases and J by 2 bases, with 10 bases left in between. The CDR3 has 13 amino acids. In DNA, the CDR3 is TGTGCCAGCCGGGGTATACCCTACAATGAGCAGTTCTTC. Protein: CASRGIPYNEQFF.

This clonotype was detected once. The chain combines TRBV12-5 with TRBJ2-7; 11 bases fit TRBD2. Germline CDR1 is LGHNT and CDR2 is FRNRAP. Trimming cost V 6 bases and J 5 bases; bases outside gene matches: 12. The CDR3 length is 16 residues. The CDR3 nucleotides read TGTGCTAGTGGACCTTACGGGGTACTAGCGGGAGACGAGCAGTACTTC. This translates into CASGPYGVLAGDEQYF.

In this sample, this clonotype turned up a few times. The V call is TRBV6-5, the J call TRBJ2-3; 7 nucleotides line up with TRBD2. The CDR3 covers 19 residues. The germline gives CDR1 MNHEY, CDR2 SVGAGI. V shed 0 bases, J shed 11 bases, and the junction held 23 bases outside the gene matches. In nucleotides, the CDR3 is TGTGCCAGCAGTTACTCCCAGGTTCCCGGGGTGCGGGGGAGAAGTATGCAGTATTTT. Translating it yields CASSYSQVPGVRGRSMQYF.

The J gene is TRBJ1-4, the V gene TRBV4-2; 8 bases line up with TRBD1. The CDR3 runs to 16 residues. V lost 1 base to trimming and J lost 7 bases; unmatched junction nucleotides: 8. Germline values: CDR1 LGHNA, CDR2 YNFKEQ. CDR3 nucleotide sequence: TGTGCCAGCAGCCAAGGGACAGGGAGGGGCATTGAAAAACTGTTTTTT. Its translation: CASSQGTGRGIEKLFF.

This clonotype was seen a few times. This sequence joins TRBV7-8 and TRBJ1-5; the match to TRBD1 covers 11 bases. Trimming cost V 5 bases and J 2 bases; bases outside gene matches: 11. This CDR3 is 18 amino acids long. In germline, CDR1 is SGHVS, CDR2 FQNEAQ. CDR3 sequence: CASSILGQGAWGNQPQHF. The CDR3 coding sequence is TGTGCCAGCAGCATACTTGGACAGGGGGCCTGGGGCAATCAGCCCCAGCATTTT.

This clonotype appeared many times. V gene TRBV5-1 combines with J gene TRBJ1-4; TRBD1 matches 7 bases. The length of the CDR3 is 15 residues. CDR1 and CDR2 (germline): SGHRS, YFSETQ. The trim removed 0 bases at V and 7 bases at J, leaving 6 bases unmatched. This chain's CDR3 is CASSLEGQPVEKLFF. As DNA, the CDR3 is TGCGCCAGCAGCTTGGAGGGACAGCCCGTTGAAAAACTGTTTTTT.

The chain has TRBV24-1 and TRBJ2-3; D uncertain. Trimming pared 0 bases from V and 3 bases from J, leaving 9 bases between. Germline CDR1 is KGHDR and CDR2 is SFDVKD. The CDR3 is made up of 15 amino acids. The CDR3 sequence is CATSDLEGVTDTQYF. The CDR3 DNA is TGTGCCACCAGTGATTTGGAAGGCGTAACAGATACGCAGTATTTT.

The V gene is TRBV27, the J gene TRBJ2-1; TRBD2 matches 7 bases. The V and J ends lost 4 bases and 2 bases, in that order; junction bases with no gene match: 8. The germline V gene has CDR1 MNHEY and CDR2 SMNVEV (reference sequence). The CDR3 is made up of 16 amino acids. The CDR3 loop is CASSSQSGRAYNEQFF. The CDR3 nucleotides read TGTGCCAGCAGTTCACAAAGTGGGAGGGCCTACAATGAGCAGTTCTTC.